The clone carrying this T cell receptor (beta chain) was detected once. The antigen is undetermined. This record belongs to a study of PD-1 blockade in classical Hodgkin lymphoma. Findings of the study overall: Those patients who began receiving nivolumab less than 1 year after ASCT had lower diversity, and they were excluded. Differences between repertoires have undefined causes, possibly disease activity or prior therapy.

Following autologous stem cell transplantation, relapse occurred in every patient, and exposure to brentuximab vedotin varied. Magnetic negative selection was used to purify CD4+ T cells from thawed PBMCs. The germline gives CDR1 MGHRA, CDR2 YSYEKL. V lost 8 bases and J 1 base, leaving 8 bases between the germline ends. This CDR3 is built from 13 residues. The table came from immunoSEQ multiplex PCR; TCRdb's copy has only in-frame clones and leaves some out. The table shows about 9,000 clones, with approximately 83% occurring only once. The sequence came from a human donor with classical Hodgkin lymphoma. V is TRBV4-1 and J is TRBJ2-2; no firm D call. Sequencing was performed on CD4+ T cells from blood, taken at baseline. The CDR3 loop is CASVAQNTGELFF. CDR3 sequence (DNA): TGCGCCAGCGTCGCTCAGAACACCGGGGAGCTGTTTTTT.